One T cell receptor beta chain is described in this entry. No antigen is known for it. No base-level quality is on record; no much larger clone is a single base apart. The data are from a study of blood T cell repertoires in COVID-19 (dated by TCRdb to about 2020). A note on the overall study: Samples from collaborators originated in the United States, Italy and Spain and spanned both the acute and convalescent phases of COVID-19. The material from the prospective study consisted of cDNA or gDNA derived from T cells, B-cell-depleted T cells, or PBMCs. The dataset comprised deeply sampled blood TCRbeta repertoires from subjects exposed to, actively infected with, or recovered from COVID-19. A freely available public database, intended as a resource for researchers studying the immune response to SARS-CoV-2, is where the repertoires were released. Samples came from the ongoing ImmuneRACE study (first 160 participants) plus 1,254 subjects from 6 global collaborators. A de-identified subject ID, COVID-19 status, age in years and sex were almost always included in the sample metadata. HLA class I and class II types, where available, came from metadata supplied by the sample provider rather than from assay-based typing.

Results the study describes overall, beyond this receptor: How much clinical and demographic metadata was included differed by source and by participant, and the metadata was provided uncurated.

The collaborating institutions used their own protocols to collect whole blood in K2EDTA tubes. For TCRbeta analysis, collaborator samples were shipped as frozen whole blood, as isolated PBMCs, or as DNA extracted from either sample type. The immunoSEQ Assay, a bias-controlled multiplex PCR, was used to amplify TCRbeta CDR3 regions from genomic DNA. On the authors' methods: Nucleated cell counts per sample were estimated from amplification of reference gene primers within the assay. To quantify the absolute abundance of each unique TCRbeta CDR3 rearrangement, sequence reads were collapsed and filtered. For each sample, productive Simpson clonality was calculated as the square root of Simpson's diversity index across productive rearrangements. TCRdb's version of the immuneACCESS table is confined to in-frame rearrangements and falls short of the full clone set. An unresolved V gene accounts for under half of the shortfall where checked; the remainder is of unknown origin. That table supplies the V and J calls and clone size; D and trimming were determined from the DNA. In this sample the table shows fewer than 300,000 clones, 70% to 85% of which occur a single time. The ten top clones hold over 3% of the sample.

The germline V gene supplies CDR1 SGDLS and CDR2 YYNGEE. The germline ends are 6 bases apart after V is trimmed by 0 bases and J by 3 bases. The CDR3 sequence holds 14 residues, the cysteine and phenylalanine included. Just the 42-base CDR3 DNA is kept, in frame starting at base 1. The material sequenced was peripheral blood. The chain is assembled from TRBV9 and TRBJ1-4; the D segment could be TRBD1, given 6 matching bases. This clonotype originated in a woman older than 75 with acute or convalescent COVID-19. CDR3 loop: CASSVDRANEKLFF. Read as DNA, the sequence is TGTGCCAGCAGCGTAGACAGGGCTAATGAAAAACTGTTTTTT. Outside the CDR3, residues come from the reference TRBV9 and TRBJ1-4 proteins, so the full variable domain is: DSGVTQTPKHLITATGQRVTLRCSPRSGDLSVYWYQQSLDQGLQFLIQYYNGEERAKGNILERFSAQQFPDLHSELNLSSLELGDSALYFCASSVDRANEKLFFGSGTQLSVL.